Below, 8 T cell receptor beta chains from the same sample are listed, as sequenced in a study of blood T cell repertoires in COVID-19. Some clones are missing from TCRdb's copy, which holds only in-frame ones; the method was immunoSEQ multiplex PCR. Of some 80,000 clones in the sample, over 70% are singletons; the top ten hold roughly 12%. Material: peripheral blood. The receptors were sampled from a man older than 75 with acute or convalescent COVID-19.

The DNA of the CDR3 is TGTGCCAGCAGTGAGGGCAGGGGTAAGGGCGAGCAGTACTTC. Its protein product is CASSEGRGKGEQYF. The chain joins TRBV2 to TRBJ2-7, with a tentative D call TRBD1 (6 bases). V was clipped by 3 bases and J by 6 bases, with 15 bases between them. The CDR3 runs to 14 residues. The germline V gene encodes CDR1 SNHLY and CDR2 FYNNEI.

This chain uses TRBV6-6 with TRBJ2-5; 12 bases match TRBD2. There are 15 residues in the CDR3. Per germline, CDR1 MNHNY and CDR2 SVGAGI (reference sequence). The V gene end was trimmed by 7 bases and the J gene end by 5 bases; junction bases not matched to a gene: 8. Here the CDR3 DNA reads TGTGCCAGCATACCCCTAGCGGGGGGGCAGGAGACCCAGTACTTC. The encoded protein is CASIPLAGGQETQYF.

V and J are TRBV7-2 and TRBJ2-4; D possibly corresponds to TRBD2 (6 bases). CDR1 and CDR2 (germline): SGHTA, FQGNSA. The CDR3 covers 16 residues. The V gene lost 3 bases and the J gene lost 1 base, with 13 bases spanning the gap. CDR3 amino acids: CASSFSSSEAKNIQYF. The CDR3 region has the DNA TGTGCCAGCAGCTTTTCTTCTAGCGAGGCCAAAAACATTCAGTACTTC.

This chain joins TRBV5-4 and TRBJ2-1; possibly TRBD2 for D (5 bases). From germline, CDR1 is SGHNT and CDR2 YYREEE (reference sequence). V was clipped by 4 bases and J by 5 bases, with 13 bases between them. This CDR3 spans 14 amino acids. The CDR3 DNA reads as TGTGCCAGCAGCCCCTCTAGCACCCACAATGAGCAGTTCTTC. It yields the protein CASSPSSTHNEQFF.

The chain uses TRBV19 and TRBJ2-1; TRBD1 agrees at 11 bases. The V segment lost 4 bases and the J segment 6 bases; nucleotides outside the gene matches: 5. Germline loops: CDR1 LNHDA, CDR2 SQIVND (reference sequence). CDR3 length equals 15 residues. Here the CDR3 DNA reads TGTGCCAGTAGTACCCCCGGGACAGGGGGCAATGAGCAGTTCTTC. Protein sequence: CASSTPGTGGNEQFF.

The rearrangement uses TRBV4-1 and TRBJ2-1, with 11 bases identical to TRBD1. Germline V lookup: CDR1 MGHRA, CDR2 YSYEKL. The CDR3 runs to 14 residues. The V and J ends lost 4 bases and 4 bases, in that order; junction bases with no gene match: 0. CDR3 residues: CASSRDRGYNEQFF. CDR3 bases: TGCGCCAGCAGCCGGGACAGGGGGTACAATGAGCAGTTCTTC.

The chain couples TRBV27 to TRBJ2-7, with D possibly matching TRBD1 (7 bases). This CDR3 is built from 17 residues. V was trimmed by 5 bases and J by 5 bases, leaving 25 bases between them. Germline V lookup: CDR1 MNHEY, CDR2 SMNVEV (reference sequence). CDR3 nucleotides: TGTGCCAGCAGTCACAAGCAGGGGGGAGACAGGGCCCACGAGCAGTACTTC. Residues: CASSHKQGGDRAHEQYF.

The chain joins TRBV18 to TRBJ2-5, with D hard to call. There are 13 residues in the CDR3. From germline, CDR1 is KGHSH and CDR2 LQKENI. V was clipped by 3 bases and J by 0 bases, with 5 bases between them. The CDR3 coding sequence is TGTGCCAGCTCACCCAACTACCAAGAGACCCAGTACTTC. Its protein product is CASSPNYQETQYF.